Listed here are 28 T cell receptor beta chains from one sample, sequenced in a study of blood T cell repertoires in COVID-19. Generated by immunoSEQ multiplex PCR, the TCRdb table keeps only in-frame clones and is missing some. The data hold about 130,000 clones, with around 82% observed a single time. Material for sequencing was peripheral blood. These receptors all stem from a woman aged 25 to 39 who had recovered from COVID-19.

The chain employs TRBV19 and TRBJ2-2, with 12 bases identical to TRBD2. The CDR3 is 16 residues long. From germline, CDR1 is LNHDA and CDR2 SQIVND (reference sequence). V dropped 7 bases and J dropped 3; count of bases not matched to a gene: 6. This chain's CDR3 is CASTSGGASDTGELFF. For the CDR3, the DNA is TGTGCCAGTACTAGCGGGGGGGCCTCCGACACCGGGGAGCTGTTTTTT.

CDR3: CASSPVGEGFQFF. CDR3 nucleotides: TGTGCCAGCAGCCCTGTGGGGGAGGGGTTCCAGTTCTTC. J is TRBJ2-1 and V is TRBV5-6; 7 bases fit TRBD2. V gave up 4 bases and J gave up 13 bases; unmatched junction bases: 11. This CDR3 region has 13 residues. Germline-derived CDR1 and CDR2 are SGHDT and YYEEEE.

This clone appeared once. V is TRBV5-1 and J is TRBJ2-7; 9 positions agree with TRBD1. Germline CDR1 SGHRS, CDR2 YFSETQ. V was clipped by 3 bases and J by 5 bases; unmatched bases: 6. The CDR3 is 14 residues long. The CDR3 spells CASSWGTGPDEQYF. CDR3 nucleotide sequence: TGCGCCAGCAGCTGGGGGACAGGGCCCGACGAGCAGTACTTC.

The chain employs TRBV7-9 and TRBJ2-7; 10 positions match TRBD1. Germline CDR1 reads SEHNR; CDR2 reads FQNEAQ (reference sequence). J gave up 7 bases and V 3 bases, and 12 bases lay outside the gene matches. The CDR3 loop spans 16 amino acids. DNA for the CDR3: TGTGCCAGCAGCTTGATTTCGGGACAGGGGACGGGGGAGCAGTACTTC. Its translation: CASSLISGQGTGEQYF.

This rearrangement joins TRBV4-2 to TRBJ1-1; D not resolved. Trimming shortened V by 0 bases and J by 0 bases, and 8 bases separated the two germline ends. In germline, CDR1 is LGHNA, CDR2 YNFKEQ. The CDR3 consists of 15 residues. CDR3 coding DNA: TGTGCCAGCAGCCAAGATAGTAGCATGAACACTGAAGCTTTCTTT. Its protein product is CASSQDSSMNTEAFF.

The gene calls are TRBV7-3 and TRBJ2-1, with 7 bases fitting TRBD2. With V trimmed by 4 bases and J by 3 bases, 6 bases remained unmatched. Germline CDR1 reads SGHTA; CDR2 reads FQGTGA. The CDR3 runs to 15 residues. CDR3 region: CASSSSGPDYNEQFF. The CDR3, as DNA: TGTGCCAGCAGCTCTAGCGGACCAGACTACAATGAGCAGTTCTTC.

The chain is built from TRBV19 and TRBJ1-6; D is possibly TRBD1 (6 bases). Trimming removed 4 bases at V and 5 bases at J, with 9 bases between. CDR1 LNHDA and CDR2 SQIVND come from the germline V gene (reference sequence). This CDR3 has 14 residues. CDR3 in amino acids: CASSTGQNNSPLHF. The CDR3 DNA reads TGTGCCAGTAGTACCGGACAGAATAATTCACCCCTCCACTTT.

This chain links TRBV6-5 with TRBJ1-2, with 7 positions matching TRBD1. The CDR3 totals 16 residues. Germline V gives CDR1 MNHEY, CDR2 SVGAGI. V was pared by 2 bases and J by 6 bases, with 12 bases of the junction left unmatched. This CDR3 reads CASSYQRQQGKHGYTF. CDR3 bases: TGTGCCAGCAGTTACCAAAGGCAACAGGGGAAGCATGGCTACACCTTC.

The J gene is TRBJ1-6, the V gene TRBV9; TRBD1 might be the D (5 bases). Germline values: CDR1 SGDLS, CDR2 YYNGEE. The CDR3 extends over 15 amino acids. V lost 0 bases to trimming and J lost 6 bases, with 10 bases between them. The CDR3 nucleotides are TGTGCCAGCAGCGTAGTACAGGATCCTAATTCACCCCTCCACTTT. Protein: CASSVVQDPNSPLHF.

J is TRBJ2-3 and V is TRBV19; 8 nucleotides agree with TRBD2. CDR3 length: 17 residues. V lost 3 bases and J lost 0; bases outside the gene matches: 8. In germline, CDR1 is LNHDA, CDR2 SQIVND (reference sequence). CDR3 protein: CASSIGGASGSTDTQYF. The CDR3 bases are TGTGCCAGTAGTATTGGAGGGGCTAGCGGGAGCACAGATACGCAGTATTTT. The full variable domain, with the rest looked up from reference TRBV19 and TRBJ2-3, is DGGITQSPKYLFRKEGQNVTLSCEQNLNHDAMYWYRQDPGQGLRLIYYSQIVNDFQKGDIAEGYSVSREKKESFPLTVTSAQKNPTAFYLCASSIGGASGSTDTQYFGPGTRLTVL.

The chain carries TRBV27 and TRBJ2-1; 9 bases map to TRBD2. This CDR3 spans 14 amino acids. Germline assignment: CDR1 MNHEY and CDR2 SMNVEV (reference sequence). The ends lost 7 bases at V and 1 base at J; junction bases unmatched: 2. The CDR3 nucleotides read TGTGCCAGCACTCTAGCGGGGTCCTACAATGAGCAGTTCTTC. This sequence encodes CASTLAGSYNEQFF.

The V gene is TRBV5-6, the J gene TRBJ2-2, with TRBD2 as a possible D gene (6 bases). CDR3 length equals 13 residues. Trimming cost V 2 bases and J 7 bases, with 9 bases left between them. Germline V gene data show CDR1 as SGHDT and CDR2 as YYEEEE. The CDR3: CASSFGTGGELFF. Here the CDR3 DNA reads TGTGCCAGCAGCTTCGGGACTGGCGGGGAGCTGTTTTTT. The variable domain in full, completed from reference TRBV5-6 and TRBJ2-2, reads DAGVTQSPTHLIKTRGQQVTLRCSPKSGHDTVSWYQQALGQGPQFIFQYYEEEERQRGNFPDRFSGHQFPNYSSELNVNALLLGDSALYLCASSFGTGGELFFGEGSRLTVL.

CDR3 sequence: CASSWQATGELFF. Here the CDR3 DNA reads TGTGCCAGCAGTTGGCAGGCCACCGGGGAGCTGTTTTTT. The chain carries TRBV27 and TRBJ2-2; D gene unclear. This CDR3 has 13 amino acids. CDR1 is MNHEY, CDR2 SMNVEV, per germline (reference sequence). Trimming left V 4 bases short and J 4 bases short, with 7 bases between.

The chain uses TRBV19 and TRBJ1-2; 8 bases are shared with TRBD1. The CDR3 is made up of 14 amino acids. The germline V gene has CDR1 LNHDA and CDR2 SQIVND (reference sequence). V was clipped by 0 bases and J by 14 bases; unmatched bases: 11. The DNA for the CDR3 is TGTGCCAGTAGTATAGAGACCGGGACAGGCGCGAATACCTTC. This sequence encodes CASSIETGTGANTF.

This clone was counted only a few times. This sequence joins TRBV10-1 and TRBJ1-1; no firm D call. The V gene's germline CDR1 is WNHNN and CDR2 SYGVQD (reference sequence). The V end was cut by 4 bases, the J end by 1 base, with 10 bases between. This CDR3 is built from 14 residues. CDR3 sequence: CASSAEGRNTEAFF. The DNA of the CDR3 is TGCGCCAGCAGTGCTGAGGGCCGGAACACTGAAGCTTTCTTT.

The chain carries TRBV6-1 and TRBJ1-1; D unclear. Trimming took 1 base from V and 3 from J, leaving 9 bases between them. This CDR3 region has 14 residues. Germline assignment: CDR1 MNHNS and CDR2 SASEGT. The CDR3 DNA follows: TGTGCCAGCAGTGAAGTGGAGGCATACACTGAAGCTTTCTTT. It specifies CASSEVEAYTEAFF.

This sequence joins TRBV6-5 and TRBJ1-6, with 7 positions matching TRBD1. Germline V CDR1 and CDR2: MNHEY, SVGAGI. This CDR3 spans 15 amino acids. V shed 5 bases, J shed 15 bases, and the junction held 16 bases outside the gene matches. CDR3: CASSRQGFSIPDLHF. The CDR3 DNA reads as TGTGCCAGCAGTAGACAGGGATTCTCTATCCCCGACCTCCACTTT.

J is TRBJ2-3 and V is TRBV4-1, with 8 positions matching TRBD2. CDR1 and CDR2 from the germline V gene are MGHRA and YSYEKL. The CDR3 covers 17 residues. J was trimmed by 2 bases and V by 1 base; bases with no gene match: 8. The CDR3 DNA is TGCGCCAGCAGCCAAGTCTTAGGCGGGGGGCACACAGATACGCAGTATTTT. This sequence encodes CASSQVLGGGHTDTQYF.

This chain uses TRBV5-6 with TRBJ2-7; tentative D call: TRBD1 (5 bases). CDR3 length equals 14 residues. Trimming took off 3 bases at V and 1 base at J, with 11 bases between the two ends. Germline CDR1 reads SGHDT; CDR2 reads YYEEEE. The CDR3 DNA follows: TGTGCCAGCAGCTACGACAGTGGTTCCTACGAGCAGTACTTC. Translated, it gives CASSYDSGSYEQYF.

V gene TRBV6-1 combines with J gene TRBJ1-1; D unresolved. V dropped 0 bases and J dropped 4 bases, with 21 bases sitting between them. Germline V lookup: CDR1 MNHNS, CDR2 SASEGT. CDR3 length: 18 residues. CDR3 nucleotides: TGTGCCAGCAGTGAAGCGCCCGGCGGGTTACTATTCGCCACTGAAGCTTTCTTT. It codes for CASSEAPGGLLFATEAFF.

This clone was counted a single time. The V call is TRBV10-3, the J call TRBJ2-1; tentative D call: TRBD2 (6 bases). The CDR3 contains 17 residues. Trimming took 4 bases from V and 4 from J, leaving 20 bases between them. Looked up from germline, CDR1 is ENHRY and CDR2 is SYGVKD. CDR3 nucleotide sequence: TGTGCCATCAGTGGAGCTAGCGTTGTCCCCCTGTACAATGAGCAGTTCTTC. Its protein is CAISGASVVPLYNEQFF.

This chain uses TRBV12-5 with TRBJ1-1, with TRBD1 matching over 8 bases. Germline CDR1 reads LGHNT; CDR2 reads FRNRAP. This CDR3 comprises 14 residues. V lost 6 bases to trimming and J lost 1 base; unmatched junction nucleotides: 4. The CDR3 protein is CASGGQGANTEAFF. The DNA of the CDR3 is TGTGCTAGTGGCGGACAGGGCGCGAACACTGAAGCTTTCTTT.

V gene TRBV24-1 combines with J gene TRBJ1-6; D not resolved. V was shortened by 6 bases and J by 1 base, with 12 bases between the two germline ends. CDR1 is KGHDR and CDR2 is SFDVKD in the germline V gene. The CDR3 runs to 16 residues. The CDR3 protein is CATSIPLGSYNSPLHF. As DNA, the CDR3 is TGTGCCACCAGTATTCCCCTCGGGTCCTATAATTCACCCCTCCACTTT.

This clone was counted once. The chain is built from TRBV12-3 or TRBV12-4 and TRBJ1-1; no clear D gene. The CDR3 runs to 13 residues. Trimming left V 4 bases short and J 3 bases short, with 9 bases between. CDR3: CASSSGRDTEAFF. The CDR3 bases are TGTGCCAGCAGTTCGGGAAGGGACACTGAAGCTTTCTTT.

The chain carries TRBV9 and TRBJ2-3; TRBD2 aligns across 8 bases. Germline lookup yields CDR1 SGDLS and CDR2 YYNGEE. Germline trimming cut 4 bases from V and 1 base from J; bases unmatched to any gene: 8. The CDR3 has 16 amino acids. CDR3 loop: CASSLGAGAGTDTQYF. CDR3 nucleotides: TGTGCCAGCAGCTTGGGAGCGGGAGCAGGCACAGATACGCAGTATTTT.

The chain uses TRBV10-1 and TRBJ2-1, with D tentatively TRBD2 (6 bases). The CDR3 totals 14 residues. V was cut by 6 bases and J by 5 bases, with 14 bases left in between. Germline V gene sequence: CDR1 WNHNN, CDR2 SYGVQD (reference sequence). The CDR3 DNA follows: TGCGCCAGCAGCCCCGCGGGACTCGACAATGAGCAGTTCTTC. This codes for CASSPAGLDNEQFF.

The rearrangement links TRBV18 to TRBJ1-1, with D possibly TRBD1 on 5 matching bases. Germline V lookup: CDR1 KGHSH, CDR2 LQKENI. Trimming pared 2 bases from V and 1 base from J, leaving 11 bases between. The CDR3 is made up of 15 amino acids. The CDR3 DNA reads TGTGCCAGCTCACCAGAGACAGCTGCGAACACTGAAGCTTTCTTT. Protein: CASSPETAANTEAFF. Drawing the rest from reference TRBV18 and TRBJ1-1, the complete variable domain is NAGVMQNPRHLVRRRGQEARLRCSPMKGHSHVYWYRQLPEEGLKFMVYLQKENIIDESGMPKERFSAEFPKEGPSILRIQQVVRGDSAAYFCASSPETAANTEAFFGQGTRLTVV.

The CDR3 protein is CASSDQGKGYTF. CDR3 nucleotide sequence: TGTGCCAGCAGTGACCAGGGGAAGGGCTACACCTTC. This chain uses TRBV6-4 with TRBJ1-2; possibly TRBD1 for D (6 bases). Between the trimmed V and J ends, which lost 2 bases and 8 bases, there was a span of 9 bases. Germline V gene data show CDR1 as MRHNA and CDR2 as SNTAGT. The CDR3 has 12 amino acids.